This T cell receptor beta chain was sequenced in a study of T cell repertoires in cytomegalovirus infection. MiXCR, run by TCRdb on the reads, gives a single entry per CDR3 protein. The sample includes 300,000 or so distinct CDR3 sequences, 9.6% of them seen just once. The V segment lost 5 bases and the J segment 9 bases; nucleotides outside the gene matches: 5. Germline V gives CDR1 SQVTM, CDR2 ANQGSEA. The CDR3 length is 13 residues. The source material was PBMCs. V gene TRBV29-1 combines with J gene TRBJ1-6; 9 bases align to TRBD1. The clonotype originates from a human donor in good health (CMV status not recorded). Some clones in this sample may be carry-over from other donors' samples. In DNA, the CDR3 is TGCAGCGTTAACAGGGGGCCGGGTTCACCCCTCCACTTT. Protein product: CSVNRGPGSPLHF.